These T cell receptor beta chains were read from a single sample in a study of T cell responses to AZD1222 COVID-19 vaccine. Sequencing used immunoSEQ multiplex PCR; TCRdb keeps in-frame clones, though not all of them. The sample has 130,000 or so clones, more than 85% seen once; the top ten hold less than 3.5%. Sequences were derived from peripheral blood, sampled 28 days after the second AZD1222 dose. Source of these receptors: an adult who received the AZD1222 COVID-19 vaccine. The CDR3 runs from the conserved cysteine through the conserved F or W. A D gene is named only where the DNA matches it firmly. Size is stated for part of the rows, as once, few or many counts, or as a class when the clone is expanded.

V gene: TRBV7-2; D gene: -; clone size: -; J gene: TRBJ1-1; CDR3 protein: CASSLERYTLNTEAFF; CDR3 DNA: TGTGCCAGCAGCTTAGAGCGGTACACCCTGAACACTGAAGCTTTCTTT
V gene: TRBV30; D gene: -; clone size: -; J gene: TRBJ2-3; CDR3 protein: CAWRSGRYVTDTQYF; CDR3 DNA: TGTGCCTGGAGGTCAGGGAGGTACGTCACAGATACGCAGTATTTT
V gene: TRBV7-9; D gene: TRBD2; clone size: medium-sized; J gene: TRBJ2-5; CDR3 protein: CASSYPLAGGQETQYF; CDR3 DNA: TGTGCCAGCAGCTACCCACTAGCGGGGGGGCAAGAGACCCAGTACTTC
V gene: TRBV3-1/TRBV3-2; D gene: -; clone size: -; J gene: TRBJ1-1; CDR3 protein: CASSLDRGKGEAFF; CDR3 DNA: TGTGCCAGCAGCCTCGACCGGGGCAAGGGTGAAGCTTTCTTT
V gene: TRBV5-5; D gene: TRBD1; clone size: -; J gene: TRBJ1-2; CDR3 protein: CASSRGQGEGGYTF; CDR3 DNA: TGTGCCAGCAGCCGGGGACAGGGGGAAGGTGGCTACACCTTC
V gene: TRBV25-1; D gene: TRBD1; clone size: -; J gene: TRBJ1-4; CDR3 protein: CASSDPGQGGKLFF; CDR3 DNA: TGTGCCAGCAGTGATCCGGGACAGGGAGGCAAACTGTTTTTT
V gene: TRBV2; D gene: TRBD1; clone size: few; J gene: TRBJ1-1; CDR3 protein: CASSGTGVGTEAFF; CDR3 DNA: TGTGCCAGCAGTGGGACAGGGGTGGGCACTGAAGCTTTCTTT
V gene: TRBV14; D gene: TRBD1; clone size: -; J gene: TRBJ2-1; CDR3 protein: CASSDPGTGTYNEQFF; CDR3 DNA: TGTGCCAGCAGTGATCCCGGGACAGGGACCTACAATGAGCAGTTCTTC
V gene: TRBV6-1; D gene: -; clone size: -; J gene: TRBJ1-2; CDR3 protein: CATDSANYGYTF; CDR3 DNA: TGTGCCACGGACAGTGCTAACTATGGCTACACCTTC
V gene: TRBV9; D gene: -; clone size: -; J gene: TRBJ1-5; CDR3 protein: CASSVEQSNQPQHF; CDR3 DNA: TGTGCCAGCAGCGTAGAACAGTCCAATCAGCCCCAGCATTTT
V gene: TRBV25-1; D gene: TRBD1; clone size: -; J gene: TRBJ2-3; CDR3 protein: CASSEYFGTGNTDTQYF; CDR3 DNA: TGTGCCAGCAGTGAATACTTCGGGACAGGAAACACAGATACGCAGTATTTT
V gene: TRBV29-1; D gene: -; clone size: once; J gene: TRBJ1-1; CDR3 protein: CSARGGLNTEAFF; CDR3 DNA: TGCAGCGCCCGGGGGGGGTTGAACACTGAAGCTTTCTTT
V gene: TRBV2; D gene: TRBD1; clone size: -; J gene: TRBJ2-6; CDR3 protein: CASTRDRSSGANVLTF; CDR3 DNA: TGTGCCAGCACGCGGGACAGGAGCTCTGGGGCCAACGTCCTGACTTTC
V gene: TRBV7-9; D gene: -; clone size: -; J gene: TRBJ1-4; CDR3 protein: CASSLAGSTNEKLFF; CDR3 DNA: TGTGCCAGCAGCTTAGCAGGCTCAACTAATGAAAAACTGTTTTTT
V gene: TRBV11-3; D gene: TRBD2; clone size: -; J gene: TRBJ2-5; CDR3 protein: CASSPPGTRRETQYF; CDR3 DNA: TGTGCCAGCAGCCCCCCCGGGACTAGGCGAGAGACCCAGTACTTC
V gene: TRBV7-9; D gene: TRBD1; clone size: -; J gene: TRBJ2-5; CDR3 protein: CASSPRGRETQYF; CDR3 DNA: TGTGCCAGCAGCCCGAGGGGGCGGGAGACCCAGTACTTC
V gene: TRBV6-5; D gene: -; clone size: -; J gene: TRBJ2-2; CDR3 protein: CASSYVGGTNTGELFF; CDR3 DNA: TGTGCCAGCAGTTACGTGGGGGGTACGAACACCGGGGAGCTGTTTTTT
V gene: TRBV7-6; D gene: TRBD1; clone size: -; J gene: TRBJ2-2; CDR3 protein: CASSGGQGNTGELFF; CDR3 DNA: TGTGCCAGCAGCGGAGGACAGGGGAACACCGGGGAGCTGTTTTTT
V gene: TRBV27; D gene: -; clone size: once; J gene: TRBJ1-1; CDR3 protein: CASSLSPLTEAFF; CDR3 DNA: TGTGCCAGCAGTTTATCCCCCCTAACTGAAGCTTTCTTT
V gene: TRBV6-2/TRBV6-3; D gene: TRBD2; clone size: few; J gene: TRBJ2-7; CDR3 protein: CASSYSASGGNEQYF; CDR3 DNA: TGTGCCAGCAGTTACTCGGCTAGCGGGGGGAACGAGCAGTACTTC
V gene: TRBV28; D gene: TRBD1; clone size: -; J gene: TRBJ1-2; CDR3 protein: CASSLGPSGQSGIGYTF; CDR3 DNA: TGTGCCAGCAGTTTAGGTCCCTCGGGACAGTCTGGGATCGGCTACACCTTC
V gene: TRBV14; D gene: -; clone size: once; J gene: TRBJ2-2; CDR3 protein: CASSRGITTGELFF; CDR3 DNA: TGTGCCAGCAGTCGGGGGATTACCACCGGGGAGCTGTTTTTT
V gene: TRBV12-3/TRBV12-4; D gene: -; clone size: -; J gene: TRBJ1-1; CDR3 protein: CASSFQNTEAFF; CDR3 DNA: TGTGCCAGCAGTTTTCAGAACACTGAAGCTTTCTTT
V gene: TRBV6-5; D gene: TRBD1; clone size: -; J gene: TRBJ2-7; CDR3 protein: CASRSGTGPYEQYF; CDR3 DNA: TGTGCCAGCAGATCCGGGACAGGACCCTACGAGCAGTACTTC
V gene: TRBV6-1; D gene: -; clone size: -; J gene: TRBJ2-3; CDR3 protein: CASSDGASHTDTQYF; CDR3 DNA: TGTGCCAGCAGTGATGGCGCTAGCCACACAGATACGCAGTATTTT
V gene: TRBV11-3; D gene: TRBD2; clone size: few; J gene: TRBJ2-2; CDR3 protein: CASSLGTRSTGELFF; CDR3 DNA: TGTGCCAGCAGCTTAGGGACTAGATCGACCGGGGAGCTGTTTTTT
V gene: TRBV5-1; D gene: TRBD1; clone size: -; J gene: TRBJ1-1; CDR3 protein: CASSRQGGFNTEAFF; CDR3 DNA: TGCGCCAGCAGCCGACAGGGTGGTTTTAACACTGAAGCTTTCTTT
V gene: TRBV7-6; D gene: TRBD1; clone size: -; J gene: TRBJ2-7; CDR3 protein: CASREKGTGGYEQYF; CDR3 DNA: TGTGCCAGCAGGGAAAAAGGGACAGGCGGGTACGAGCAGTACTTC
V gene: TRBV19; D gene: -; clone size: -; J gene: TRBJ1-6; CDR3 protein: CASSISTGPSNSPLHF; CDR3 DNA: TGTGCCAGTAGTATATCAACAGGGCCGAGTAATTCACCCCTCCACTTT
V gene: TRBV6-5; D gene: -; clone size: -; J gene: TRBJ2-1; CDR3 protein: CASRGPSYNEQFF; CDR3 DNA: TGTGCCAGCAGGGGGCCGTCCTACAATGAGCAGTTCTTC
V gene: TRBV7-6; D gene: -; clone size: -; J gene: TRBJ2-7; CDR3 protein: CASSLVGAEQYF; CDR3 DNA: TGTGCCAGCAGCTTAGTGGGGGCCGAGCAGTACTTC
V gene: TRBV6-5; D gene: TRBD1; clone size: -; J gene: TRBJ2-7; CDR3 protein: CASRPPGQALREQYF; CDR3 DNA: TGTGCCAGCAGACCCCCGGGACAGGCCCTCCGAGAGCAGTACTTC
V gene: TRBV5-1; D gene: -; clone size: -; J gene: TRBJ2-4; CDR3 protein: CASSTDIHKNIQYF; CDR3 DNA: TGCGCCAGCAGTACGGACATACACAAAAACATTCAGTACTTC
V gene: TRBV7-9; D gene: -; clone size: few; J gene: TRBJ1-2; CDR3 protein: CASSLYETANYGYTF; CDR3 DNA: TGTGCCAGCAGCTTATATGAGACGGCTAACTATGGCTACACCTTC
V gene: TRBV6-1; D gene: -; clone size: -; J gene: TRBJ2-5; CDR3 protein: CASSEDRMRQTQYF; CDR3 DNA: TGTGCCAGCAGTGAAGATCGGATGAGGCAGACCCAGTACTTC
V gene: TRBV25-1; D gene: TRBD1; clone size: -; J gene: TRBJ2-7; CDR3 protein: CASSPIGTGSGGQYF; CDR3 DNA: TGTGCCAGCAGTCCTATCGGGACAGGTTCTGGCGGGCAGTACTTC
V gene: TRBV19; D gene: -; clone size: few; J gene: TRBJ1-5; CDR3 protein: CASSIDLRAKAHQPQHF; CDR3 DNA: TGTGCCAGTAGTATAGATCTGAGGGCAAAGGCCCACCAGCCCCAGCATTTT
V gene: TRBV5-4; D gene: -; clone size: -; J gene: TRBJ2-1; CDR3 protein: CASSPRGANSYNEQFF; CDR3 DNA: TGTGCCAGCAGCCCGAGGGGGGCCAACTCCTACAATGAGCAGTTCTTC
V gene: TRBV19; D gene: TRBD1; clone size: -; J gene: TRBJ2-1; CDR3 protein: CASSITGEHNEQFF; CDR3 DNA: TGTGCCAGTAGTATCACAGGGGAACACAATGAGCAGTTCTTC
V gene: TRBV15; D gene: TRBD2; clone size: -; J gene: TRBJ2-3; CDR3 protein: CATSRNPRGGQGDTQYF; CDR3 DNA: TGTGCCACCAGCAGAAACCCCCGGGGGGGCCAGGGAGATACGCAGTATTTT
V gene: TRBV15; D gene: TRBD1; clone size: -; J gene: TRBJ2-7; CDR3 protein: CATSSSTGTGVHEQYF; CDR3 DNA: TGTGCCACCAGCAGTAGTACCGGGACAGGGGTCCACGAGCAGTACTTC
V gene: TRBV18; D gene: -; clone size: few; J gene: TRBJ1-1; CDR3 protein: CASSPLTGETEAFF; CDR3 DNA: TGTGCCAGCTCACCACTCACGGGGGAAACTGAAGCTTTCTTT
V gene: TRBV11-2; D gene: TRBD1; clone size: -; J gene: TRBJ1-4; CDR3 protein: CASSPGTAEKLFF; CDR3 DNA: TGTGCCAGCAGCCCCGGGACAGCCGAAAAACTGTTTTTT
V gene: TRBV5-4; D gene: -; clone size: -; J gene: TRBJ1-3; CDR3 protein: CASSLAGADSGNTIYF; CDR3 DNA: TGTGCCAGCAGCTTGGCCGGGGCGGACTCTGGAAACACCATATATTTT
V gene: TRBV9; D gene: TRBD1; clone size: -; J gene: TRBJ2-7; CDR3 protein: CASGQGSTYEQYF; CDR3 DNA: TGTGCCAGCGGACAGGGGTCCACCTACGAGCAGTACTTC
V gene: TRBV4-3; D gene: -; clone size: -; J gene: TRBJ1-1; CDR3 protein: CASSQGAAGRAFF; CDR3 DNA: TGCGCCAGCAGCCAAGGGGCCGCAGGGAGAGCTTTCTTT
V gene: TRBV15; D gene: -; clone size: once; J gene: TRBJ2-3; CDR3 protein: CATSTRTVPDTQYF; CDR3 DNA: TGTGCCACCAGCACAAGGACAGTCCCAGATACGCAGTATTTT
V gene: TRBV30; D gene: -; clone size: -; J gene: TRBJ1-2; CDR3 protein: CAWSGGKDGYTF; CDR3 DNA: TGTGCCTGGAGTGGGGGTAAGGATGGCTACACCTTC